This T cell receptor beta chain is drawn from a study of OX40 agonist ivuxolimab in advanced cancers. Profiling relied on immunoSEQ multiplex PCR, and the TCRdb table lists in-frame clones only, not all of them. Here the sample spans about 84,000 clones, nearly 95% being singletons. This material consisted of CD4+ or CD8+ T cells sorted from blood, taken in a trial of the OX40 agonist ivuxolimab. The receptor comes from an adult with an advanced solid tumor such as melanoma, head and neck, liver or kidney cancer.

The CDR3 DNA reads as TGCAGCGTTGAAGATGGAGGGACCAACTCTGGAAACACCATATATTTT. Amino acids: CSVEDGGTNSGNTIYF. The rearrangement links TRBV29-1 to TRBJ1-3, with D possibly TRBD1 on 5 matching bases. The V and J ends lost 0 bases and 0 bases respectively, with 12 bases between them. The CDR3 extends over 16 amino acids. Looked up from germline, CDR1 is SQVTM and CDR2 is ANQGSEA.